This T cell receptor (beta chain) is from a study of OX40 agonist ivuxolimab in advanced cancers. Study summary: Having had anti-PD-1, anti-PD-L1 or anti-CTLA-4 therapy before was allowed, and about 42% had some. A partial response was reached by three patients: one with hepatocellular carcinoma and two with cutaneous melanoma. Study results and limitations: In a subset of nonresponders, normalized T-cell clonal expansion was also low.

Clones were sequenced by immunoSEQ multiplex PCR, and TCRdb holds only the in-frame ones, with some missing. The sample contains about 52,000 clones, over 80% of which appear only once. With 8 bases removed from V and 4 bases from J, the gap between germline ends came to 18 bases. The CDR3 extends over 14 amino acids. Germline V lookup: CDR1 SNHLY, CDR2 FYNNEI. Regarding this clone: Its matching antigen is unknown.

The sample consisted of CD4+ or CD8+ T cells sorted from blood, taken in a trial of the OX40 agonist ivuxolimab. The chain has TRBV2 and TRBJ2-7, with D perhaps being TRBD1 or TRBD2 (5 bases each). This TCR was recovered from an adult with an advanced solid tumor such as melanoma, head and neck, liver or kidney cancer. In nucleotides, the CDR3 is TGTGCCAGCCAGGGAACTGGGGGTCTGTACGAGCAGTACTTC. Encoded protein: CASQGTGGLYEQYF.